The rows below give T cell receptor beta chains drawn from one sample of a study of blood T cell repertoires in COVID-19. The protocol was immunoSEQ multiplex PCR, while the TCRdb copy is restricted to in-frame clones and leaves out a portion. The sample has approximately 65,000 clones, 89% seen once. Sequencing used peripheral blood. These receptor sequences come from a woman between 45 and 60 years old with active COVID-19. CDR3s include the opening cysteine and the closing phenylalanine or tryptophan. The order of the fields is CDR3 protein, CDR3 DNA, V gene, J gene, D gene, clone size. The D gene is left open where the match is weak. Rows may omit the clone size; those that give it use once, few, many or a size class.

cdr3_aa: CASSLESGARTDTQYF
cdr3_nt: TGCGCCAGCAGCTTGGAATCTGGGGCGAGGACAGATACGCAGTATTTT
v_call: TRBV5-1
j_call: TRBJ2-3
d_call: NA
clone_size: once

cdr3_aa: CASSRTGYRGYGYTF
cdr3_nt: TGTGCCAGCAGTCGAACCGGGTATCGGGGATATGGCTACACCTTC
v_call: TRBV6-5
j_call: TRBJ1-2
d_call: NA
clone_size: NA

cdr3_aa: CASSLLRERNEQYF
cdr3_nt: TGTGCCAGCAGCTTGTTACGGGAGAGAAACGAGCAGTACTTC
v_call: TRBV5-8
j_call: TRBJ2-7
d_call: NA
clone_size: once

cdr3_aa: CASRRQGNEQYF
cdr3_nt: TGTGCCAGCAGGAGACAGGGAAACGAGCAGTACTTC
v_call: TRBV6-6
j_call: TRBJ2-7
d_call: TRBD1
clone_size: NA

cdr3_aa: CAWSSLAGVRETQYF
cdr3_nt: TGTGCCTGGAGTTCCCTAGCGGGAGTGCGGGAGACCCAGTACTTC
v_call: TRBV30
j_call: TRBJ2-5
d_call: TRBD2
clone_size: NA

cdr3_aa: CASRTYAGELFF
cdr3_nt: TGTGCCAGCAGAACATATGCCGGGGAGCTGTTTTTT
v_call: TRBV28
j_call: TRBJ2-2
d_call: NA
clone_size: NA

cdr3_aa: CASSRTSGSLDEQYF
cdr3_nt: TGTGCCAGCTCACGGACTAGCGGGAGCTTGGACGAGCAGTACTTC
v_call: TRBV18
j_call: TRBJ2-7
d_call: TRBD2
clone_size: NA

cdr3_aa: CASGLAGANGELFF
cdr3_nt: TGTGCCAGCGGACTAGCGGGAGCGAATGGGGAGCTGTTTTTT
v_call: TRBV7-3
j_call: TRBJ2-2
d_call: TRBD2
clone_size: few

cdr3_aa: CASSRSVHTGELFF
cdr3_nt: TGTGCCAGTAGTCGTAGCGTTCACACCGGGGAGCTGTTTTTT
v_call: TRBV19
j_call: TRBJ2-2
d_call: NA
clone_size: NA

cdr3_aa: CASSLELGGGLNEQFF
cdr3_nt: TGTGCCAGCAGCCTCGAACTCGGGGGAGGGCTAAATGAGCAGTTCTTC
v_call: TRBV7-3
j_call: TRBJ2-1
d_call: TRBD2
clone_size: NA

cdr3_aa: CASSLAGGQETQYF
cdr3_nt: TGCGCCAGTTCACTAGCGGGGGGACAAGAGACCCAGTACTTC
v_call: TRBV10-2
j_call: TRBJ2-5
d_call: TRBD2
clone_size: NA

cdr3_aa: CAWSVPAPRTEAFF
cdr3_nt: TGTGCCTGGAGTGTACCGGCCCCTAGAACTGAAGCTTTCTTT
v_call: TRBV30
j_call: TRBJ1-1
d_call: NA
clone_size: once

cdr3_aa: CASSLPGGYSGNTIYF
cdr3_nt: TGTGCCAGCAGCTTACCAGGGGGCTACTCTGGAAACACCATATATTTT
v_call: TRBV3-1/TRBV3-2
j_call: TRBJ1-3
d_call: TRBD1
clone_size: NA

cdr3_aa: CASSSRGGAREGIGGTGELFF
cdr3_nt: TGTGCCAGCAGCTCTCGGGGCGGAGCGCGGGAGGGCATCGGGGGCACCGGGGAGCTGTTTTTT
v_call: TRBV7-3
j_call: TRBJ2-2
d_call: TRBD2
clone_size: NA

cdr3_aa: CASSESGTGAYGYTF
cdr3_nt: TGTGCCAGCAGTGAATCCGGGACAGGGGCCTATGGCTACACCTTC
v_call: TRBV28
j_call: TRBJ1-2
d_call: TRBD1
clone_size: few

cdr3_aa: CASSLGPTGDTQYF
cdr3_nt: TGCGCCAGCAGCCTGGGACCCACCGGGGATACGCAGTATTTT
v_call: TRBV5-1
j_call: TRBJ2-3
d_call: NA
clone_size: NA

cdr3_aa: CAWAPSPLVYTSGRTYNEQFF
cdr3_nt: TGTGCCTGGGCCCCGAGTCCCCTCGTCTATACTAGCGGGAGGACGTACAATGAGCAGTTCTTC
v_call: TRBV30
j_call: TRBJ2-1
d_call: TRBD2
clone_size: NA

cdr3_aa: CASRERGSGNTIYF
cdr3_nt: TGTGCCAGCAGGGAAAGGGGTTCTGGAAACACCATATATTTT
v_call: TRBV2
j_call: TRBJ1-3
d_call: NA
clone_size: NA

cdr3_aa: CASSQAMAAGVGYTF
cdr3_nt: TGTGCCAGCAGCCAAGCTATGGCCGCGGGTGTCGGCTACACCTTC
v_call: TRBV3-1/TRBV3-2
j_call: TRBJ1-2
d_call: NA
clone_size: NA

cdr3_aa: CASSPGNKANEKLFF
cdr3_nt: TGTGCCAGTAGCCCGGGGAATAAGGCTAATGAAAAACTGTTTTTT
v_call: TRBV19
j_call: TRBJ1-4
d_call: NA
clone_size: NA

cdr3_aa: CASASGLAADTQYF
cdr3_nt: TGTGCCAGCGCCTCGGGACTAGCAGCAGATACGCAGTATTTT
v_call: TRBV2
j_call: TRBJ2-3
d_call: TRBD2
clone_size: NA

cdr3_aa: CASSSGTSGSQETQYF
cdr3_nt: TGTGCCAGCAGCTCCGGGACTAGCGGCTCCCAAGAGACCCAGTACTTC
v_call: TRBV7-9
j_call: TRBJ2-5
d_call: TRBD2
clone_size: NA

cdr3_aa: CAWRQGATNSPLHF
cdr3_nt: TGTGCCTGGAGACAGGGGGCGACTAATTCACCCCTCCACTTT
v_call: TRBV30
j_call: TRBJ1-6
d_call: TRBD1
clone_size: NA

cdr3_aa: CASSLESGRFEQFF
cdr3_nt: TGTGCCAGCAGCCTGGAGAGCGGGAGATTTGAGCAGTTCTTC
v_call: TRBV7-8
j_call: TRBJ2-1
d_call: TRBD2
clone_size: NA

cdr3_aa: CAISDGGAYGYTF
cdr3_nt: TGTGCCATCAGTGATGGGGGGGCGTACGGCTACACCTTC
v_call: TRBV10-3
j_call: TRBJ1-2
d_call: NA
clone_size: NA

cdr3_aa: CASSLGTRGDNEQFF
cdr3_nt: TGTGCCAGCAGCTTAGGTACCCGGGGGGACAATGAGCAGTTCTTC
v_call: TRBV11-3
j_call: TRBJ2-1
d_call: TRBD2
clone_size: few

cdr3_aa: CAWSRTGSGANVLTF
cdr3_nt: TGTGCCTGGAGTAGGACAGGGTCCGGGGCCAACGTCCTGACTTTC
v_call: TRBV30
j_call: TRBJ2-6
d_call: TRBD1
clone_size: NA

cdr3_aa: CASSPRSTGVFSFGYTF
cdr3_nt: TGTGCCAGCAGCCCGCGATCGACAGGGGTTTTTTCTTTCGGCTACACCTTC
v_call: TRBV7-2
j_call: TRBJ1-2
d_call: TRBD1
clone_size: once

cdr3_aa: CASSNTILNTGELFF
cdr3_nt: TGTGCCAGCAGCAACACCATTTTGAACACCGGGGAGCTGTTTTTT
v_call: TRBV5-5
j_call: TRBJ2-2
d_call: NA
clone_size: NA

cdr3_aa: CASTYTGGDGQFF
cdr3_nt: TGTGCCAGCACTTACACCGGAGGGGACGGGCAGTTCTTC
v_call: TRBV12-3/TRBV12-4
j_call: TRBJ2-1
d_call: NA
clone_size: NA

cdr3_aa: CASSIGPGLVYEQYF
cdr3_nt: TGTGCCAGTAGTATAGGCCCGGGACTAGTCTACGAGCAGTACTTC
v_call: TRBV19
j_call: TRBJ2-7
d_call: TRBD2
clone_size: NA

cdr3_aa: CASRGWRGKNEQFF
cdr3_nt: TGTGCCAGTAGAGGGTGGCGGGGGAAGAATGAGCAGTTCTTC
v_call: TRBV19
j_call: TRBJ2-1
d_call: TRBD2
clone_size: NA

cdr3_aa: CASSLTGGTDTQYF
cdr3_nt: TGTGCCAGCAGCTTAACAGGGGGCACAGATACGCAGTATTTT
v_call: TRBV7-9
j_call: TRBJ2-3
d_call: TRBD1
clone_size: NA

cdr3_aa: CASSVGGLSGNTIYF
cdr3_nt: TGTGCCAGCAGCGTAGGGGGGCTATCTGGAAACACCATATATTTT
v_call: TRBV9
j_call: TRBJ1-3
d_call: NA
clone_size: NA

cdr3_aa: CASSLGGRGYNEQFF
cdr3_nt: TGCGCCAGCAGCTTAGGCGGGAGGGGATACAATGAGCAGTTCTTC
v_call: TRBV5-1
j_call: TRBJ2-1
d_call: TRBD2
clone_size: NA

cdr3_aa: CASSAPGTGGRVEQYF
cdr3_nt: TGTGCCAGCAGCGCACCCGGGACAGGGGGTCGGGTCGAGCAGTACTTC
v_call: TRBV14
j_call: TRBJ2-7
d_call: TRBD1
clone_size: NA

cdr3_aa: CASTTGIRGMPQHF
cdr3_nt: TGTGCCAGCACTACGGGGATTAGGGGGATGCCCCAGCATTTT
v_call: TRBV28
j_call: TRBJ1-5
d_call: NA
clone_size: NA

cdr3_aa: CASSEIQGPYGYTF
cdr3_nt: TGCGCCAGCAGTGAGATACAGGGCCCTTATGGCTACACCTTC
v_call: TRBV10-2
j_call: TRBJ1-2
d_call: NA
clone_size: NA

cdr3_aa: CASSRKSTATNEKLFF
cdr3_nt: TGTGCCAGTAGTAGAAAATCCACTGCAACTAATGAAAAACTGTTTTTT
v_call: TRBV19
j_call: TRBJ1-4
d_call: NA
clone_size: NA

cdr3_aa: CAISELLAQGEQFF
cdr3_nt: TGTGCCATCAGTGAGCTGCTGGCCCAGGGTGAGCAGTTCTTC
v_call: TRBV10-3
j_call: TRBJ2-1
d_call: NA
clone_size: NA

cdr3_aa: CASSSTGTRNEQFF
cdr3_nt: TGTGCCAGCAGCTCGACCGGGACTAGGAATGAGCAGTTCTTC
v_call: TRBV7-8
j_call: TRBJ2-1
d_call: TRBD2
clone_size: NA

cdr3_aa: CASSPGTPNTGELFF
cdr3_nt: TGTGCCAGCAGTCCCGGGACTCCAAACACCGGGGAGCTGTTTTTT
v_call: TRBV6-1
j_call: TRBJ2-2
d_call: NA
clone_size: NA

cdr3_aa: CASSLYPGGSTDTQYF
cdr3_nt: TGTGCCAGCAGCCTATACCCAGGGGGAAGCACAGATACGCAGTATTTT
v_call: TRBV11-2
j_call: TRBJ2-3
d_call: TRBD1
clone_size: NA

cdr3_aa: CASSLHRGEQYF
cdr3_nt: TGTGCCAGCAGTTTGCACCGGGGGGAGCAGTACTTC
v_call: TRBV27
j_call: TRBJ2-7
d_call: NA
clone_size: few

cdr3_aa: CASSPRGTDIETQYF
cdr3_nt: TGTGCCAGCAGCCCCCGCGGGACAGATATAGAGACCCAGTACTTC
v_call: TRBV7-9
j_call: TRBJ2-5
d_call: NA
clone_size: NA

cdr3_aa: CASSWNGQNYGYTF
cdr3_nt: TGCGCCAGCAGCTGGAACGGACAGAACTATGGCTACACCTTC
v_call: TRBV5-1
j_call: TRBJ1-2
d_call: NA
clone_size: NA

cdr3_aa: CASSPTSVKETQYF
cdr3_nt: TGTGCCAGCAGCCCCACTAGCGTGAAAGAGACCCAGTACTTC
v_call: TRBV6-5
j_call: TRBJ2-5
d_call: TRBD2
clone_size: NA

cdr3_aa: CAISEGQGDTGELFF
cdr3_nt: TGTGCCATCAGTGAGGGACAGGGAGATACCGGGGAGCTGTTTTTT
v_call: TRBV10-3
j_call: TRBJ2-2
d_call: TRBD1
clone_size: NA

cdr3_aa: CASSSLGTGGDEQYF
cdr3_nt: TGTGCCAGCAGTTCTCTGGGGACAGGGGGGGACGAGCAGTACTTC
v_call: TRBV28
j_call: TRBJ2-7
d_call: TRBD1
clone_size: NA

cdr3_aa: CASRGTSGAYNEQFF
cdr3_nt: TGTGCCAGCAGGGGGACTAGCGGGGCTTACAATGAGCAGTTCTTC
v_call: TRBV2
j_call: TRBJ2-1
d_call: TRBD2
clone_size: NA

cdr3_aa: CASSDYARGGGSEQYF
cdr3_nt: TGCGCCAGCAGTGACTACGCCCGAGGGGGGGGTTCCGAGCAGTACTTC
v_call: TRBV10-1
j_call: TRBJ2-7
d_call: NA
clone_size: NA

cdr3_aa: CASSQGGGRSSYNEQFF
cdr3_nt: TGTGCCAGCAGCCAGGGGGGAGGGAGGAGCTCCTACAATGAGCAGTTCTTC
v_call: TRBV4-2
j_call: TRBJ2-1
d_call: TRBD2
clone_size: NA

cdr3_aa: CASSGRDRNYGYTF
cdr3_nt: TGTGCCAGCAGTGGGAGGGATCGGAACTATGGCTACACCTTC
v_call: TRBV2
j_call: TRBJ1-2
d_call: NA
clone_size: few

cdr3_aa: CARSRPAYNEQFF
cdr3_nt: TGTGCCAGAAGCCGCCCAGCGTACAATGAGCAGTTCTTC
v_call: TRBV5-3
j_call: TRBJ2-1
d_call: NA
clone_size: NA